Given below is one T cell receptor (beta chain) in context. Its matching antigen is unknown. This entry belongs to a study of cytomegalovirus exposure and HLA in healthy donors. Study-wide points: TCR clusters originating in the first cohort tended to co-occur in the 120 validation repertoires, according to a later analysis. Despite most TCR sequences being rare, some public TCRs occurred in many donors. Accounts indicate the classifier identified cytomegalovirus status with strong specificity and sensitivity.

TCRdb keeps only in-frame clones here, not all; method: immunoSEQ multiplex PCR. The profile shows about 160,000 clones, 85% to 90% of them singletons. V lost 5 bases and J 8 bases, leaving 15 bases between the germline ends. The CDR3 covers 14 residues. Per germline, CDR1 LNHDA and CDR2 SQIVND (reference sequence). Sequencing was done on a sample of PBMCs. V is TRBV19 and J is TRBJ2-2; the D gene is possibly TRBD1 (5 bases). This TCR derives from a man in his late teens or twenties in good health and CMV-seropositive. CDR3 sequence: CASSRAGKAGELFF. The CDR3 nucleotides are TGTGCCAGTAGTCGGGCAGGGAAGGCGGGGGAGCTGTTTTTT.